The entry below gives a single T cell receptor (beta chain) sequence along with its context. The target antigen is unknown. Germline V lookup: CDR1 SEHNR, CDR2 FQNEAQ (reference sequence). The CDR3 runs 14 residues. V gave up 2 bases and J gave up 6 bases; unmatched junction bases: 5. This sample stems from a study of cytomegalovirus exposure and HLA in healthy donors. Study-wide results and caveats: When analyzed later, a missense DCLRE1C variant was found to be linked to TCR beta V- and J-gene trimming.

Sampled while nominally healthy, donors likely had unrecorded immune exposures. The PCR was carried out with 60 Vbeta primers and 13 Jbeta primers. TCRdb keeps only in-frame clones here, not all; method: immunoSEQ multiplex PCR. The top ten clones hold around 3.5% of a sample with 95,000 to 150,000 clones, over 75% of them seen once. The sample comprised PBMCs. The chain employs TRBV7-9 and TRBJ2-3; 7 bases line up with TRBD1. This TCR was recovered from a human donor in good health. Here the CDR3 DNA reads TGTGCCAGCAGCTTACGCACAGGGGTTGATACGCAGTATTTT. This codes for CASSLRTGVDTQYF.